A selection of T cell receptor beta chains follows, all from one sample in a study of post-analysis software for immune sequencing data. Using its own MiXCR run on the PCR reads, TCRdb lists one record per CDR3 protein. The profile covers approximately 660,000 distinct CDR3 sequences, with approximately 60% appearing a single time and approximately 11% taken by the ten largest. Material: blood. The receptors derive from a girl aged 2-9 years with multiple sclerosis. CDR3s include the opening cysteine and the closing phenylalanine or tryptophan. The D gene is left open where the match is weak. Clone size is given for some rows only: seen once, a few or many times, or a class if the clone is expanded.

v_call: TRBV5-5
clone_size: few
j_call: TRBJ2-7
d_call: .
cdr3_aa: CASRGGTQNYEQYF
cdr3_nt: TGTGCCAGCAGAGGAGGGACTCAGAACTACGAGCAGTACTTC

v_call: TRBV6-5
clone_size: .
j_call: TRBJ2-1
d_call: TRBD2
cdr3_aa: CASSWGTSGSGEQFF
cdr3_nt: TGTGCCAGCAGTTGGGGAACTAGCGGGAGTGGTGAGCAGTTCTTC

v_call: TRBV6-5
clone_size: .
j_call: TRBJ1-4
d_call: .
cdr3_aa: CASSYTGLGEKLFF
cdr3_nt: TGTGCCAGCAGTTACACAGGGCTGGGTGAAAAACTGTTTTTT

v_call: TRBV7-2
clone_size: .
j_call: TRBJ2-3
d_call: TRBD2
cdr3_aa: CASSLKPGLASHGSTDTQYF
cdr3_nt: TGTGCCAGCAGCCTAAAACCGGGACTAGCGAGCCATGGGAGCACAGATACGCAGTATTTT

v_call: TRBV12-3/TRBV12-4
clone_size: .
j_call: TRBJ2-1
d_call: TRBD1
cdr3_aa: CASSFSTGGVNEQFF
cdr3_nt: TGTGCCAGCAGTTTCTCGACAGGGGGTGTCAATGAGCAGTTCTTC

v_call: TRBV29-1
clone_size: once
j_call: TRBJ2-1
d_call: .
cdr3_aa: CSVVGVEQDEQFF
cdr3_nt: TGCAGCGTTGTTGGTGTTGAGCAGGATGAGCAGTTCTTC

v_call: TRBV15
clone_size: few
j_call: TRBJ1-2
d_call: TRBD1
cdr3_aa: CATSGTGGEVNYGYTF
cdr3_nt: TGTGCCACCAGTGGGACAGGGGGCGAGGTGAACTATGGCTACACCTTC

v_call: TRBV4-2
clone_size: .
j_call: TRBJ1-2
d_call: .
cdr3_aa: CASSQDRRDGYTF
cdr3_nt: TGTGCCAGCAGCCAAGATCGTAGGGATGGCTACACCTTC

v_call: TRBV29-1
clone_size: .
j_call: TRBJ2-1
d_call: TRBD1
cdr3_aa: CSVDGTGRNEQFF
cdr3_nt: TGCAGCGTTGACGGGACAGGGAGAAATGAGCAGTTCTTC

v_call: TRBV7-9
clone_size: .
j_call: TRBJ2-1
d_call: TRBD2
cdr3_aa: CASSSLAGPNEQFF
cdr3_nt: TGTGCCAGCAGCTCACTAGCGGGGCCCAATGAGCAGTTCTTC

v_call: TRBV15
clone_size: .
j_call: TRBJ1-2
d_call: .
cdr3_aa: CATSRDPGAARNGYTF
cdr3_nt: TGTGCCACCAGCAGAGATCCAGGGGCAGCGAGGAATGGCTACACCTTC

v_call: TRBV28
clone_size: .
j_call: TRBJ2-3
d_call: TRBD1
cdr3_aa: CASSMHQGAFDTQYF
cdr3_nt: TGTGCCAGCAGCATGCACCAGGGGGCTTTTGATACGCAGTATTTT

v_call: TRBV7-2
clone_size: few
j_call: TRBJ2-5
d_call: TRBD1
cdr3_aa: CASSRQRQGSRETQYF
cdr3_nt: TGTGCCAGCAGCCGGCAGAGACAGGGTAGTCGGGAGACCCAGTACTTC

v_call: TRBV6-1
clone_size: few
j_call: TRBJ2-7
d_call: .
cdr3_aa: CASSVRDGLSAYEQYF
cdr3_nt: TGTGCCAGCAGTGTAAGGGACGGTCTTTCGGCCTACGAGCAGTACTTC

v_call: TRBV6-5
clone_size: few
j_call: TRBJ1-2
d_call: .
cdr3_aa: CASSQIGVSYGYTF
cdr3_nt: TGTGCCAGCAGTCAAATAGGGGTCAGCTATGGCTACACCTTC

v_call: TRBV5-1
clone_size: .
j_call: TRBJ2-7
d_call: .
cdr3_aa: CASSLGTPSYEQYF
cdr3_nt: TGCGCCAGCAGCCTCGGGACACCCTCCTACGAGCAGTACTTC